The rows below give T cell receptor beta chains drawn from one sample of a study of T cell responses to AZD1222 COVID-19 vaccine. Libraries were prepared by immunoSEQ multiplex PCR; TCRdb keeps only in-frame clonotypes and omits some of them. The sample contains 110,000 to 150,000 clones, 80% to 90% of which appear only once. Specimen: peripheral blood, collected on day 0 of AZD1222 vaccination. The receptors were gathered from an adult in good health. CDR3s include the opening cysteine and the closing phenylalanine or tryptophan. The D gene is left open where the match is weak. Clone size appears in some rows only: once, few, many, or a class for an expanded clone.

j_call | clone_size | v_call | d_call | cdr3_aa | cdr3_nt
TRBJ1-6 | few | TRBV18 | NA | CASSLTTGAYNSPLHF | TGTGCCAGCTCCCTTACGACAGGTGCCTATAATTCACCCCTCCACTTT
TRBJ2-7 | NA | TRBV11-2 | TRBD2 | CASSLTGTSSYEQYF | TGTGCCAGCAGCTTAACCGGGACTAGCAGCTACGAGCAGTACTTC
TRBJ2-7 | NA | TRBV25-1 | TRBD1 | CASSDNHWTGDIEQYF | TGTGCCAGCAGTGACAACCACTGGACAGGGGACATCGAGCAGTACTTC
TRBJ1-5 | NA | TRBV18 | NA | CASSQVGKPPQHF | TGTGCCAGCTCACAAGTGGGTAAGCCGCCCCAGCATTTT
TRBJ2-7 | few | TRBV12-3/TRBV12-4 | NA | CASSFEGYEQYF | TGTGCCAGCAGTTTCGAGGGTTACGAGCAGTACTTC
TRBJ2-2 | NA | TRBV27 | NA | CASSFGYTGELFF | TGTGCCAGCAGTTTCGGGTACACCGGGGAGCTGTTTTTT
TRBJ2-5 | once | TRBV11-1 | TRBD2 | CASSDPGTSLETQYF | TGTGCCAGCAGCGACCCCGGGACTAGTCTCGAGACCCAGTACTTC
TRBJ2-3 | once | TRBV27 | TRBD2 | CASSYGAGGSTDTQYF | TGTGCCAGCAGCTACGGGGCGGGAGGGAGCACAGATACGCAGTATTTT
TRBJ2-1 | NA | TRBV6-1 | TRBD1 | CASSETGVFEQFF | TGTGCCAGCAGTGAGACAGGGGTTTTCGAGCAGTTCTTC
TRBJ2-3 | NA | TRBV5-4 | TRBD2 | CASSIPSGMADTQYF | TGTGCCAGCAGCATACCTAGCGGGATGGCAGATACGCAGTATTTT
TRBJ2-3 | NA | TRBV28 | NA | CASSLYSPTDTQYF | TGTGCCAGCAGTTTATATTCCCCCACAGATACGCAGTATTTT
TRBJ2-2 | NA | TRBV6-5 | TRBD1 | CASSYGGDRGAGELFF | TGTGCCAGCAGTTACGGGGGGGACAGGGGTGCCGGGGAGCTGTTTTTT
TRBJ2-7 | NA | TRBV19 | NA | CASSIRGPGGEQYF | TGTGCCAGTAGTATTCGGGGGCCGGGTGGCGAGCAGTACTTC
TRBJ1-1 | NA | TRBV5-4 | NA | CASSLGGSQSNTEAFF | TGTGCCAGCAGCTTGGGGGGGAGCCAATCGAACACTGAAGCTTTCTTT
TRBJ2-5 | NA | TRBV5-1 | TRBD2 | CASSFQTGLAGRLGETQYF | TGCGCCAGCAGCTTCCAGACGGGACTAGCGGGAAGGTTGGGAGAGACCCAGTACTTC
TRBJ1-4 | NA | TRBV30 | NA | CATNQGRNEKLFF | TGTGCCACAAACCAGGGAAGGAATGAAAAACTGTTTTTT
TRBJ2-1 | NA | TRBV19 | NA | CASSIGVGGNEQFF | TGTGCCAGTAGTATCGGGGTTGGTGGGAATGAGCAGTTCTTC